Each of the 23 T cell receptor beta chains below was sequenced from the same sample in a study of T cell repertoires in cytomegalovirus infection. From the reads, TCRdb called clonotypes with MiXCR, one entry per CDR3 protein. The sample lists about 310,000 distinct CDR3 sequences; 17% were seen once. The sample taken for sequencing was PBMCs. These receptors all stem from a human donor in good health (CMV status not recorded). Some clones in this sample may be carry-over from other donors' samples.

This clonotype showed up just a few times. This chain uses TRBV18 with TRBJ1-2; TRBD1 is a possible D gene (5 bases). V gave up 3 bases and J gave up 6 bases, with 14 bases separating them. The CDR3 runs 14 residues. Germline CDR1 and CDR2: KGHSH and LQKENI. The CDR3 loop is CASSPGTETNGYTF. The CDR3 DNA reads as TGTGCCAGCTCACCGGGGACTGAAACTAATGGCTACACCTTC.

This clonotype was found a few times. This chain joins TRBV6-5 and TRBJ1-2; 8 nucleotides line up with TRBD1. Germline V gives CDR1 MNHEY, CDR2 SVGAGI. The CDR3 is 13 amino acids. V dropped 6 bases and J dropped 7; count of bases not matched to a gene: 7. The CDR3 nucleotides read TGTGCCAGCAGGGCCGACAGGGGCGGTGGCTACACCTTC. Protein sequence: CASRADRGGGYTF.

V gene TRBV5-1 combines with J gene TRBJ2-7, with 9 bases aligning to TRBD1. This CDR3 spans 14 amino acids. Germline values: CDR1 SGHRS, CDR2 YFSETQ. V lost 4 bases to trimming and J lost 6 bases; unmatched junction nucleotides: 8. CDR3 sequence: CASSRGQGIGEQYF. The CDR3 nucleotides are TGCGCCAGCAGCCGTGGACAGGGGATCGGCGAGCAGTACTTC.

CDR3 region: CATARTGWGTEAFF. The CDR3 region has the DNA TGTGCCACAGCCAGGACTGGATGGGGCACTGAAGCTTTCTTT. The chain couples TRBV6-5 to TRBJ1-1; D uncertain. This CDR3 is 14 amino acids long. V shed 10 bases and J shed 4 bases, with 19 bases lying between them. From germline, CDR1 is MNHEY and CDR2 SVGAGI.

At least ten counts were recorded for this clonotype. V usage is TRBV7-9 and J usage is TRBJ2-7, with D tentatively TRBD2 (5 bases). This CDR3 contains 12 residues. V lost 3 bases, J lost 4 bases, and 7 bases lay in between. Germline-derived CDR1 and CDR2 are SEHNR and FQNEAQ (reference sequence). The CDR3 sequence: CASSFGKYEQYF. The DNA of the CDR3 is TGTGCCAGCAGCTTCGGGAAATACGAGCAGTACTTC.

This clonotype was found many times. This sequence joins TRBV7-2 and TRBJ1-5; D gene ambiguous. V gave up 2 bases and J gave up 3 bases, with 5 bases separating them. The CDR3 has 13 residues. Germline loops: CDR1 SGHTA, CDR2 FQGNSA. CDR3 DNA: TGTGCCAGCAGCTTACACTACAATCAGCCCCAGCATTTT. Translation: CASSLHYNQPQHF.

This clonotype was detected many times. This chain connects TRBV28 to TRBJ1-3; D is possibly TRBD1 (5 bases). The ends were cut back, 8 bases at V and 2 bases at J, with 13 bases in the middle. In germline, CDR1 is MDHEN, CDR2 SYDVKM. This CDR3 has 14 residues. The CDR3 DNA is TGTGCCAGCGGCTCGGGGGGAGCTGGAAACACCATATATTTT. Protein: CASGSGGAGNTIYF.

The chain combines TRBV20-1 with TRBJ1-5; D uncertain. This CDR3 is built from 12 residues. Trimming stripped 7 bases from V and 7 bases from J, with 14 bases between. The V gene's germline CDR1 is DFQATT and CDR2 SNEGSKA (reference sequence). CDR3 region: CSGKFGLQPQHF. The CDR3 bases are TGCAGTGGGAAGTTCGGACTGCAGCCCCAGCATTTT.

J is TRBJ1-6 and V is TRBV12-3 or TRBV12-4; D gene unclear. The CDR3 is 16 residues long. V was shortened by 6 bases and J by 7 bases, with 19 bases between the two germline ends. The CDR3 DNA reads TGTGCCAGCAGGGCGACACCTACCGTGGGCAATTCACCCCTCCACTTT. Translating it yields CASRATPTVGNSPLHF.

This clonotype occurred a few times. The chain combines TRBV13 with TRBJ2-7, with D uncertain. The V end lost 4 bases, the J end lost 5 bases, and 9 bases lay between the germline ends. CDR3 length: 12 amino acids. Germline loops: CDR1 PRHDT, CDR2 FYEKMQ (reference sequence). The CDR3 DNA is TGTGCCAGCAGCTCGACAAAGGACGAGCAGTACTTC. Protein sequence: CASSSTKDEQYF.

The chain employs TRBV9 and TRBJ2-2, with unresolved D. Germline V CDR1 and CDR2: SGDLS, YYNGEE. V dropped 2 bases and J dropped 7 bases, with 6 bases sitting between them. The CDR3 spans 12 residues. This CDR3 is CASSVLGGELFF. The DNA for the CDR3 is TGTGCCAGCAGCGTTTTGGGCGGGGAGCTGTTTTTT. Supplemented by reference TRBV9 and TRBJ2-2, the full variable domain reads DSGVTQTPKHLITATGQRVTLRCSPRSGDLSVYWYQQSLDQGLQFLIQYYNGEERAKGNILERFSAQQFPDLHSELNLSSLELGDSALYFCASSVLGGELFFGEGSRLTVL.

This clonotype appeared a few times. CDR3 region: CASGRTEAFF. DNA for the CDR3: TGTGCCAGCGGGCGAACTGAAGCTTTCTTT. The genes are TRBV6-5 and TRBJ1-1; D remains unclear. Trimming removed 8 bases from V and 5 bases from J, with 6 bases in between. Germline-derived CDR1 and CDR2 are MNHEY and SVGAGI. This CDR3 region has 10 residues.

This clonotype was counted ten times or more. The chain carries TRBV15 and TRBJ2-7; D is perhaps TRBD1 (6 bases). Germline lookup yields CDR1 LNHNV and CDR2 YYDKDF (reference sequence). The ends were cut back, 3 bases at V and 1 base at J, with 7 bases in the middle. This CDR3 is built from 13 residues. The CDR3 region has the DNA TGTGCCACCAGCAGGGACAGATCCTACGAGCAGTACTTC. Its protein is CATSRDRSYEQYF.

This clonotype was counted a few times. The V call is TRBV12-5, the J call TRBJ1-1; D is possibly TRBD1 (5 bases). The CDR3 contains 14 residues. The V end lost 1 base, the J end lost 1 base, and 7 bases lay between the germline ends. Germline CDR1 is LGHNT and CDR2 is FRNRAP. Here the CDR3 reads CASGLGQKNTEAFF. CDR3 nucleotides: TGTGCTAGTGGTTTGGGACAGAAGAACACTGAAGCTTTCTTT.

On this clonotype itself: The junction differs from germline at one of its ends, possibly a read error. This rearrangement joins TRBV28 to TRBJ1-2, with D possibly being TRBD1 (5 bases). The CDR3 has 12 amino acids. CDR1 and CDR2 from the germline V gene are MDHEN and SYDVKM. This CDR3 is CATGRNRGDNFF. CDR3 nucleotides: TGTGCCACCGGAAGAAATAGGGGAGACAATTTCTTC.

This clonotype was detected ten times or more. The CDR3 DNA reads TGCAGTGCTAGGATACCGGGACAAACCTTCTCCTATAATTCACCCCTCCACTTT. Protein: CSARIPGQTFSYNSPLHF. J is TRBJ1-6 and V is TRBV20-1; a possible D gene is TRBD1 (6 bases). Trimming took 3 bases from V and 0 from J, leaving 18 bases between them. The CDR3 is 18 residues long. From germline, CDR1 is DFQATT and CDR2 SNEGSKA (reference sequence).

This clonotype was counted ten times or more. The chain links TRBV6-5 to TRBJ2-2, with a weak D call TRBD2 (6 bases). In germline, CDR1 is MNHEY, CDR2 SVGAGI. The CDR3 runs to 20 residues. With 0 bases removed from V and 4 bases from J, the gap between germline ends came to 24 bases. DNA for the CDR3: TGTGCCAGCAGTTACTCGTCGGCGGGCGGGGTCGACCGTCGCACCGGGGAGCTGTTTTTT. Translated, it gives CASSYSSAGGVDRRTGELFF.

This clonotype was observed many times. The chain recombines TRBV7-2 with TRBJ1-4; TRBD1 might be the D (5 bases). The CDR3 has 16 amino acids. Trimming left V 0 bases short and J 8 bases short, with 16 bases between. Germline V CDR1 and CDR2: SGHTA, FQGNSA. CDR3 loop: CASSLAPPGEGEKLFF. The CDR3 bases are TGTGCCAGCAGCTTAGCGCCCCCGGGTGAGGGGGAAAAACTGTTTTTT.

This chain connects TRBV10-3 to TRBJ1-5, with 7 bases identical to TRBD1. CDR1 is ENHRY, CDR2 SYGVKD, per germline. The CDR3 extends over 14 amino acids. J lost 3 bases, V lost 10 bases, and 9 bases had no gene match. The CDR3: CASSTGFNNQPQHF. CDR3 in DNA: TGTGCCAGCTCGACAGGGTTCAACAATCAGCCCCAGCATTTT.

CDR3 DNA sequence: TGTGCCAGCAGCTCCGGGGGGGTCCCCTACGAGCAGTACTTC. Translation: CASSSGGVPYEQYF. The rearrangement links TRBV5-4 to TRBJ2-7, with 8 bases identical to TRBD2. Trimming at V came to 3 bases and at J to 2 bases, leaving 4 bases not matched to a gene. Germline lookup yields CDR1 SGHNT and CDR2 YYREEE (reference sequence). The CDR3 has 14 residues. The variable domain in full, with the rest retrieved from reference TRBV5-4 and TRBJ2-7, is ETGVTQSPTHLIKTRGQQVTLRCSSQSGHNTVSWYQQALGQGPQFIFQYYREEENGRGNFPPRFSGLQFPNYSSELNVNALELDDSALYLCASSSGGVPYEQYFGPGTRLTVT.

This clonotype was detected a few times. This rearrangement joins TRBV6-1 to TRBJ1-5; 7 bases are shared with TRBD1. There are 16 residues in the CDR3. V lost 8 bases and J lost 5; bases outside the gene matches: 15. Per germline, CDR1 MNHNS and CDR2 SASEGT. CDR3 region: CASVLRLDRADQPQHF. CDR3 bases: TGTGCCAGCGTATTACGACTTGACAGGGCGGATCAGCCCCAGCATTTT.

This clonotype was seen at least ten times. This chain links TRBV7-8 with TRBJ2-7; 7 bases fit TRBD2. The length of the CDR3 is 14 residues. With V trimmed by 5 bases and J by 3 bases, 7 bases remained unmatched. Germline V lookup: CDR1 SGHVS, CDR2 FQNEAQ. The CDR3 DNA sequence: TGTGCCAGCAGCCCGGGGTCGGGGGGCTACGAGCAGTACTTC. Its protein is CASSPGSGGYEQYF.

This clonotype occurred a few times. The rearrangement uses TRBV12-3 or TRBV12-4 and TRBJ2-1, with a tentative D call TRBD1 (5 bases). Deletions cut 4 bases from V and 10 bases from J, with 14 bases between. This CDR3 region has 13 residues. The DNA of the CDR3 is TGTGCCAGCAGTTCCACTGACAGATTAGAGCAGTTCTTC. Translation: CASSSTDRLEQFF.